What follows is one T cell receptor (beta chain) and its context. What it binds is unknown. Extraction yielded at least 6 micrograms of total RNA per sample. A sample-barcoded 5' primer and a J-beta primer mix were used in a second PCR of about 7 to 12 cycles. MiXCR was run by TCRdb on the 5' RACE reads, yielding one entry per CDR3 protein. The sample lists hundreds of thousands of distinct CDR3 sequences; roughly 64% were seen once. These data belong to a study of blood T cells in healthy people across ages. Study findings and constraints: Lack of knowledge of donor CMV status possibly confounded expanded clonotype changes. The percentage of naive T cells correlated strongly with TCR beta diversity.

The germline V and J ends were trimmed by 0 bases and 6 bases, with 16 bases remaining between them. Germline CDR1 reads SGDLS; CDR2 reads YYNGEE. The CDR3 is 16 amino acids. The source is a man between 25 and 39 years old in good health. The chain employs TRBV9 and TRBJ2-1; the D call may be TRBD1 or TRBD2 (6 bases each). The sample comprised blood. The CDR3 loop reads CASSVEGVGTFNEQFF. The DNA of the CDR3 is TGTGCCAGCAGCGTAGAGGGGGTGGGGACTTTCAATGAGCAGTTCTTC.